This TCR beta chain is from a study of control samples from healthy donors and cancer patients. The method was immunoSEQ multiplex PCR; TCRdb's version includes in-frame clones alone and lacks a portion of them. The sample lists roughly 76,000 clones, 93% seen once, with over 0.95% in the top ten. Germline assignment: CDR1 SGHNT and CDR2 YYREEE (reference sequence). The CDR3 contains 14 residues. V lost 2 bases to trimming and J lost 3 bases, with 8 bases between them. The TCR was taken from a woman in her thirties or forties with lung cancer. The sequenced sample was PBMCs. This sequence joins TRBV5-4 and TRBJ2-2; D ambiguous. The CDR3 bases are TGTGCCAGCAGCTTCAACGAGGACACCGGGGAGCTGTTTTTT. It yields the protein CASSFNEDTGELFF.